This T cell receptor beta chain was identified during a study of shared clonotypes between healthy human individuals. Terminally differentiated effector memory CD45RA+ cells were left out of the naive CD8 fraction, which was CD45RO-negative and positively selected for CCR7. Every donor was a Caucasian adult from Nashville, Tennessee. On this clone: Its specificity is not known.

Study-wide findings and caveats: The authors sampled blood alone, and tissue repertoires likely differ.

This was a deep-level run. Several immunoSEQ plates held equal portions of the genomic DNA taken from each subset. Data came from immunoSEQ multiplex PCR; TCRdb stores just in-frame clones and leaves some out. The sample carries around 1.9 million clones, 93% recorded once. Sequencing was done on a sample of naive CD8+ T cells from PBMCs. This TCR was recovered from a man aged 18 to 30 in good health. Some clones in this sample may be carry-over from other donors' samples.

CDR3: CASSYASYISGTEAFF. CDR3 bases: TGTGCCAGCAGTTACGCATCCTATATCTCCGGGACTGAAGCTTTCTTT. The chain is built from TRBV6-6 and TRBJ1-1; no definite D call. V lost 2 bases, J lost 5 bases, and 18 bases lay in between. The length of the CDR3 is 16 residues. Germline V gene lookup returns CDR1 MNHNY and CDR2 SVGAGI (reference sequence).